This T cell receptor (beta chain) was recovered during a study of CD8+ T cells in alopecia areata. In each case, RNA was isolated and then reverse transcribed into cDNA as the sequencing template. The protocol was immunoSEQ multiplex PCR, while the TCRdb copy is restricted to in-frame clones and leaves out a portion. Of just over 150,000 clones listed, about two thirds are singletons. The sample's treatment: oral pan-JAK inhibitor, 5-10 mg twice daily. Trimming took 5 bases from V and 9 from J, leaving 17 bases between them. The CDR3 contains 14 residues. Germline V CDR1 and CDR2: GTSNPN, SVGIG (reference sequence).

Here the sequenced sample was CD4+ T cells sorted from blood, taken at week 4, from a patient treated with tofacitinib. This TCR was sampled from a human donor with alopecia areata. V gene TRBV30 combines with J gene TRBJ1-6, with D hard to call. CDR3 sequence: CAWDPGAVVSPLHF. CDR3 DNA: TGTGCCTGGGATCCGGGTGCCGTCGTTTCACCCCTCCACTTT.